Listed below are T cell receptor beta chains from one sample, sequenced in a study of T cell repertoires in ileal Crohn's disease. The assay was immunoSEQ multiplex PCR, and TCRdb's table has in-frame clones only and misses some. The sample includes approximately 6,700 clones, about two thirds of them seen just once. Sequenced input: ileal tissue. All receptors derive from an adult with Crohn's disease. The CDR3 runs from the conserved cysteine through the conserved F or W. D genes are given only for firm matches. Some rows mark clone size as missing; the rest say once, few, many or name a class of expanded clone.

d_call	v_call	j_call	cdr3_length	clone_size	cdr3_nt	cdr3_aa
TRBD1	TRBV18	TRBJ1-2	15	-	TGTGCCAGCTCACCCCCGGGACAGGGGAACTATGGCTACACCTTC	CASSPPGQGNYGYTF
-	TRBV19	TRBJ1-1	15	-	TGTGCCAGTACGGAAGTGCGACGGCGGAACACTGAAGCTTTCTTT	CASTEVRRRNTEAFF
TRBD1	TRBV28	TRBJ1-2	15	-	TGTGCCAGCAGTTTCGTGACAGGGGCGCTAAAGGGCTACACCTTC	CASSFVTGALKGYTF
-	TRBV4-1	TRBJ2-1	18	-	TGCGCCAGCAGCCAGAACGCGGGGGCCGTAAGGAGGGGCAATGAGCAGTTCTTC	CASSQNAGAVRRGNEQFF
-	TRBV28	TRBJ1-5	15	-	TGTGCCAGCAGTGCTCATGGACAGAGCAATCAGCCCCAGCATTTT	CASSAHGQSNQPQHF
-	TRBV19	TRBJ1-5	14	few	TGTGCCAACAGGACAGTATATAGCAATCAGCCCCAGCATTTT	CANRTVYSNQPQHF
-	TRBV6-5	TRBJ2-7	15	-	TGTGCCAGCAGTTACTCGGCCGGCAGACCCTACGAGCAGTACTTC	CASSYSAGRPYEQYF
-	TRBV18	TRBJ2-6	17	-	TGTGCCAGCTCACCCCTCTCGGGACTGTCTGGGGCCAACGTCCTGACTTTC	CASSPLSGLSGANVLTF
-	TRBV7-8	TRBJ2-4	16	once	TGTGCCAGCAGCTCAGGCCGTGTGAGTGCCAAAAACATTCAGTACTTC	CASSSGRVSAKNIQYF
-	TRBV18	TRBJ2-7	16	few	TGTGCCAGCTCACCAGTGAGACAGTCCAACTCCTACGAGCAGTACTTC	CASSPVRQSNSYEQYF
-	TRBV7-3	TRBJ2-7	13	-	TGTGCCAGCAGCTCTGGTTCCTTCTACGAGCAGTACTTC	CASSSGSFYEQYF
-	TRBV29-1	TRBJ1-3	12	-	TGCAGCGGCCGGCTCTCTGGAAACACCATATATTTT	CSGRLSGNTIYF
-	TRBV4-2	TRBJ1-4	17	few	TGTGCCAGCAGCCAAGAATGGTCCCCAGGGAAGAATGAAAAACTGTTTTTT	CASSQEWSPGKNEKLFF
-	TRBV28	TRBJ1-1	13	-	TGTGCCAGCACCGTTTTTCTGGGGACTGAAGCTTTCTTT	CASTVFLGTEAFF
-	TRBV15	TRBJ2-3	15	-	TGTGCCACCAGCAGAGATGGGGGTATAGCAGATACGCAGTATTTT	CATSRDGGIADTQYF
TRBD1	TRBV5-1	TRBJ1-4	14	medium-sized	TGCGCCAGCAGCCTTGGGACAGGGGATGAAAAACTGTTTTTT	CASSLGTGDEKLFF
TRBD2	TRBV7-9	TRBJ2-1	15	-	TGTGCCAGCAGCCCCCGGGGCGGGGGGCCCAATGAGCAGTTCTTC	CASSPRGGGPNEQFF
-	TRBV5-4	TRBJ2-5	12	-	TGTGCCAGCAGCCCCTCGGGAGAGACCCAGTACTTC	CASSPSGETQYF
-	TRBV7-9	TRBJ1-5	12	once	TGTGCCAGCAGCTTAGGAAGTCAGCCCCAGCATTTT	CASSLGSQPQHF
-	TRBV7-8	TRBJ2-3	12	-	TGTGCCAGCAGCTTAGCTCTAGATACGCAGTATTTT	CASSLALDTQYF
-	TRBV7-2	TRBJ2-5	15	-	TGTGCCAGCAGCTTAAGGGACTCCTTAGGGGAGACCCAGTACTTC	CASSLRDSLGETQYF
-	TRBV28	TRBJ1-2	13	-	TGTGCCAGCAGCGTCCCTGGGGGCTATGGCTACACCTTC	CASSVPGGYGYTF
-	TRBV2	TRBJ2-7	13	few	TGTGCCAGCGGACTTTGGAGCTCGGTCGAGCAGTACTTC	CASGLWSSVEQYF
TRBD1	TRBV5-8	TRBJ1-6	14	-	TGTGCCAGCAGCTTCGGACAGGGTGCGGCACCCCTCCACTTT	CASSFGQGAAPLHF
TRBD1	TRBV28	TRBJ2-7	15	few	TGTGCCAGCAGTTTAAAGGACAGGGGGGGATACGAGCAGTACTTC	CASSLKDRGGYEQYF
-	TRBV10-3	TRBJ2-7	12	-	TGTGCCAGCAGCCTGAGAGATTACGAGCAGTACTTC	CASSLRDYEQYF
TRBD1	TRBV10-1	TRBJ2-2	14	few	TGCGCCAGCAGTGATCCAGGGGGTACCGGGGAGCTGTTTTTT	CASSDPGGTGELFF